The rows below give T cell receptor beta chains drawn from one sample of a study of T cells in Graves' hyperthyroidism and ophthalmopathy. TCRdb passed the multiplex PCR reads through MiXCR, listing each CDR3 protein once. The table records more than 500,000 distinct CDR3 sequences, around 16% of them present only once. Sequenced: blood. All receptors come from a woman under 40 with Graves' ophthalmopathy. The CDR3 runs from the conserved cysteine through the conserved F or W.

v_gene: TRBV20-1
j_gene: TRBJ2-3
len: 14
CDR3aa: CSARDSSSTDTQYF

v_gene: TRBV12-3/TRBV12-4
j_gene: TRBJ1-5
len: 13
CDR3aa: CASSLKSSQPQHF

v_gene: TRBV2
j_gene: TRBJ1-3
len: 12
CDR3aa: CATGKPGNTIYF

v_gene: TRBV4-2
j_gene: TRBJ1-2
len: 16
CDR3aa: CASSQDLAGGDYGYTF

v_gene: TRBV5-1
j_gene: TRBJ2-1
len: 14
CDR3aa: CASSPGTFEDEQFF

v_gene: TRBV10-1
j_gene: TRBJ1-4
len: 13
CDR3aa: CASSVKRDEKLFF

v_gene: TRBV7-2
j_gene: TRBJ2-2
len: 14
CDR3aa: CASSPLKKTGELFF

v_gene: TRBV28
j_gene: TRBJ2-6
len: 23
CDR3aa: CASSFFREWRLNSGTSGANVLTF

v_gene: TRBV28
j_gene: TRBJ2-6
len: 19
CDR3aa: CASSPTHPTGGSGANVLTF

v_gene: TRBV2
j_gene: TRBJ2-1
len: 15
CDR3aa: CASSESRVGYNEQFF

v_gene: TRBV7-2
j_gene: TRBJ2-3
len: 15
CDR3aa: CASSLGLPSQDTQYF

v_gene: TRBV5-6
j_gene: TRBJ2-5
len: 15
CDR3aa: CASSPEPSSGETQYF

v_gene: TRBV28
j_gene: TRBJ2-7
len: 12
CDR3aa: CASSFGSSEQYF

v_gene: TRBV11-2
j_gene: TRBJ2-7
len: 13
CDR3aa: CASSFLPRSEQYF

v_gene: TRBV6-1
j_gene: TRBJ1-6
len: 16
CDR3aa: CASSRVISSYNSPLHF

v_gene: TRBV6-1
j_gene: TRBJ2-3
len: 15
CDR3aa: CASSLLGPGADTQYF

v_gene: TRBV24-1
j_gene: TRBJ1-2
len: 15
CDR3aa: CATSDWGGPNVGYTF

v_gene: TRBV2
j_gene: TRBJ2-7
len: 13
CDR3aa: CASSIETYYEQYF

v_gene: TRBV20-1
j_gene: TRBJ2-1
len: 13
CDR3aa: CSAKAGLYNEQFF

v_gene: TRBV18
j_gene: TRBJ2-2
len: 15
CDR3aa: CASSAGGRDTGELFF

v_gene: TRBV29-1
j_gene: TRBJ2-1
len: 15
CDR3aa: CSVEDRGGYYNEQFF

v_gene: TRBV4-1
j_gene: TRBJ1-5
len: 14
CDR3aa: CASSQEGVNQPQHF

v_gene: TRBV27
j_gene: TRBJ2-2
len: 14
CDR3aa: CASSFRHNTGELFF

v_gene: TRBV24-1
j_gene: TRBJ1-2
len: 13
CDR3aa: CATSLTGEDGYTF

v_gene: TRBV7-2
j_gene: TRBJ1-1
len: 13
CDR3aa: CASSLIRDTEAFF

v_gene: TRBV6-1
j_gene: TRBJ2-7
len: 15
CDR3aa: CASSEASQTTYEQYF

v_gene: TRBV6-1
j_gene: TRBJ2-1
len: 17
CDR3aa: CASSEGGGGGGGYEQFF

v_gene: TRBV12-3/TRBV12-4
j_gene: TRBJ1-2
len: 15
CDR3aa: CASSLAQGGTYGYTF

v_gene: TRBV7-2
j_gene: TRBJ2-7
len: 15
CDR3aa: CASSLAGQGVNEQYF

v_gene: TRBV30
j_gene: TRBJ2-7
len: 16
CDR3aa: CAWSVVGAAGIYEQYF

v_gene: TRBV4-3
j_gene: TRBJ2-2
len: 16
CDR3aa: CASSQDRMGGTGELFF

v_gene: TRBV20-1
j_gene: TRBJ2-7
len: 17
CDR3aa: CSARDRFSGRVSYEQYF

v_gene: TRBV6-2/TRBV6-3
j_gene: TRBJ2-3
len: 19
CDR3aa: CAIILGGYSGRSRTDTQYF

v_gene: TRBV18
j_gene: TRBJ2-3
len: 17
CDR3aa: CASSPYGLAGSTDTQYF

v_gene: TRBV20-1
j_gene: TRBJ2-1
len: 15
CDR3aa: CSATSGSTTYNEQFF

v_gene: TRBV7-2
j_gene: TRBJ2-1
len: 16
CDR3aa: CASSPWTGGALNEQFF

v_gene: TRBV30
j_gene: TRBJ2-1
len: 19
CDR3aa: CAWSVQQGEFKGYYNEQFF

v_gene: TRBV12-3/TRBV12-4
j_gene: TRBJ1-2
len: 15
CDR3aa: CASSFRRSLAHGYTF

v_gene: TRBV10-3
j_gene: TRBJ2-5
len: 16
CDR3aa: CAISESKTTVGETQYF

v_gene: TRBV28
j_gene: TRBJ1-5
len: 14
CDR3aa: CASSPDRGNQPQHF

v_gene: TRBV3-1
j_gene: TRBJ2-3
len: 17
CDR3aa: CASSQARLAGYTDTQYF

v_gene: TRBV20-1
j_gene: TRBJ2-5
len: 13
CDR3aa: CSARVPAKETQYF

v_gene: TRBV4-3
j_gene: TRBJ2-7
len: 16
CDR3aa: CASSQDFRWEGDEQYF